Listed here are 20 T cell receptor beta chains from one sample, sequenced in a study of T cells after yellow fever vaccination. A single record per CDR3 protein comes from TCRdb applying MiXCR to the 5' RACE reads. The profile shows 150,000 or so distinct CDR3 sequences, approximately 6.8% of them singletons. Sequenced material: CD4+ T cells sorted from PBMCs, taken 5 to 6 days after the first yellow fever vaccination. These receptors were collected from a young man who received the YFV17D yellow fever vaccine.

This clonotype has a count of ten or more. The CDR3 is CASSFNQGMVREQFF. CDR3 DNA: TGTGCCAGCAGTTTTAATCAGGGAATGGTGCGTGAGCAGTTCTTC. This chain connects TRBV12-3 or TRBV12-4 to TRBJ2-1, with a weak D call TRBD1 (5 bases). The V end lost 3 bases, the J end lost 9 bases, and 18 bases lay between the germline ends. The CDR3 covers 15 residues.

On this clonotype itself: One end of the junction is discordant with germline, which a read error may explain. The rearrangement links TRBV4-2 to TRBJ1-2; D remains ambiguous. Germline V CDR1 and CDR2: LGHNA, YNFKEQ. The CDR3 has 11 amino acids. CDR3 sequence reads: CAMGPRLGCTF. In DNA, the CDR3 is TGTGCCATGGGCCCCAGGCTTGGCTGCACCTTC.

This chain joins TRBV11-2 and TRBJ2-6, with D possibly being TRBD2 (5 bases). Germline V CDR1 and CDR2: SGHAT, FQNNGV. V was cut by 1 base and J by 0 bases, with 10 bases left in between. The CDR3 is made up of 17 amino acids. CDR3: CASSLVGRASGANVLTF. The DNA for the CDR3 is TGTGCCAGCAGCTTAGTAGGGCGGGCCTCTGGGGCCAACGTCCTGACTTTC.

This clonotype came up many times. This chain uses TRBV9 with TRBJ2-1; 9 bases map to TRBD2. CDR3 length: 17 residues. Germline V lookup: CDR1 SGDLS, CDR2 YYNGEE. Trimming at V came to 0 bases and at J to 8 bases, leaving 12 bases not matched to a gene. The CDR3 sequence is CASSVEGGAGGLDEQFF. In DNA form, the CDR3 reads TGTGCCAGCAGCGTAGAAGGAGGTGCGGGGGGGCTGGATGAGCAGTTCTTC.

This clonotype appeared a few times. The genes are TRBV7-2 and TRBJ1-2, with 10 nucleotides matching TRBD1. V lost 10 bases to trimming and J lost 1 base; unmatched junction nucleotides: 6. In germline, CDR1 is SGHTA, CDR2 FQGNSA. CDR3 length: 14 amino acids. For the CDR3, the DNA is TGTGCCACAAACGGGGACAGGGGTAACTATGGCTACACCTTC. Translated, it gives CATNGDRGNYGYTF. Using reference TRBV7-2 and TRBJ1-2 for the parts outside the CDR3, the full variable domain is GAGVSQSPSNKVTEKGKDVELRCDPISGHTALYWYRQSLGQGLEFLIYFQGNSAPDKSGLPSDRFSAERTGGSVSTLTIQRTQQEDSAVYLCATNGDRGNYGYTFGSGTRLTVV.

This clonotype was seen at least ten times. The chain carries TRBV24-1 and TRBJ2-5; 10 bases map to TRBD2. The junction had 3 bases not matched to a gene; V was cut back by 4 bases and J by 2 bases. In germline, CDR1 is KGHDR, CDR2 SFDVKD. The CDR3 spans 15 residues. CDR3 amino acids: CATSEASGGQETQYF. The CDR3, as DNA: TGTGCCACCAGTGAGGCTAGCGGGGGACAAGAGACCCAGTACTTC.

On this clonotype: A much larger clone lies one base from this, so it may be a read error. The chain carries TRBV12-3 or TRBV12-4 and TRBJ2-3; 9 bases are shared with TRBD2. The CDR3 is 13 residues long. The trim removed 3 bases at V and 10 bases at J, leaving 5 bases unmatched. CDR3 nucleotide sequence: TGTGCCAGCAGTTTGACTAGCGGAAATGCGCAGTATTTT. It yields the protein CASSLTSGNAQYF.

The chain carries TRBV7-2 and TRBJ2-5, with D perhaps matching TRBD2 (6 bases). Trimming left V 4 bases short and J 7 bases short, with 16 bases between. Germline values: CDR1 SGHTA, CDR2 FQGNSA. The CDR3 sequence is 14 residues long. The CDR3 bases are TGTGCCAGCAGCTATGGGGGGAGTTCAACGACCCAGTACTTC. This sequence encodes CASSYGGSSTTQYF.

The V gene is TRBV7-9, the J gene TRBJ2-5; D might be TRBD1 (6 bases). Trimming left V 5 bases short and J 5 bases short, with 15 bases between. Per the germline V gene, CDR1 is SEHNR and CDR2 is FQNEAQ (reference sequence). The CDR3 spans 14 residues. The CDR3 protein is CASSLNRVWETQYF. CDR3 in DNA: TGTGCCAGCAGCCTTAACAGGGTATGGGAGACCCAGTACTTC. Looking up the rest from reference TRBV7-9 and TRBJ2-5 gives the full variable domain: DTGVSQNPRHKITKRGQNVTFRCDPISEHNRLYWYRQTLGQGPEFLTYFQNEAQLEKSRLLSDRFSAERPKGSFSTLEIQRTEQGDSAMYLCASSLNRVWETQYFGPGTRLLVL.

This clonotype was picked up many times. This rearrangement joins TRBV19 to TRBJ1-2, with TRBD1 identical over 7 bases. CDR1 LNHDA and CDR2 SQIVND come from the germline V gene (reference sequence). After removal of 5 bases from V and 3 bases from J, the junction contained 6 bases not matched to a gene. The CDR3 has 14 residues. CDR3 in amino acids: CASSAIDRDYGYTF. The CDR3 coding sequence is TGTGCCAGTAGTGCGATCGACAGGGACTATGGCTACACCTTC.

Ten or more counts support this clonotype. The chain recombines TRBV28 with TRBJ1-4; the D gene is possibly TRBD1 (5 bases). V lost 7 bases and J 7 bases, leaving 19 bases between the germline ends. CDR1 and CDR2 (germline): MDHEN, SYDVKM. The CDR3 is made up of 15 amino acids. As DNA, the CDR3 is TGTGCCAGCATATCGGAGGGGCAGTACGGTGAAAAACTGTTTTTT. Its translation: CASISEGQYGEKLFF.

This clonotype was detected many times. The rearrangement links TRBV4-3 to TRBJ2-2; 7 bases agree with TRBD2. The CDR3 extends over 18 amino acids. Germline V gene data show CDR1 as LGHNA and CDR2 as YSLEER. J lost 11 bases, V lost 0 bases, and 18 bases had no gene match. CDR3 sequence reads: CASSQDTRAAGRVGELFF. CDR3 in DNA: TGCGCCAGCAGCCAAGACACGAGAGCTGCAGGGAGGGTCGGTGAGCTGTTTTTT.

This chain uses TRBV24-1 with TRBJ2-5; the D is unclear. Trimming took 3 bases from V and 0 from J, leaving 7 bases between them. Germline CDR1 KGHDR, CDR2 SFDVKD. This CDR3 is built from 14 residues. CDR3 loop: CATSDRLDQETQYF. Written as DNA, the CDR3 is TGTGCCACCAGTGATCGGCTAGACCAAGAGACCCAGTACTTC.

The rearrangement joins TRBV27 to TRBJ2-5; D is unclear. The CDR3 is made up of 13 amino acids. Per germline, CDR1 MNHEY and CDR2 SMNVEV (reference sequence). Trimming pared 3 bases from V and 0 bases from J, leaving 5 bases between. The CDR3 bases are TGTGCCAGCAGTTTTTTTGACCAAGAGACCCAGTACTTC. As protein: CASSFFDQETQYF.

The rearrangement uses TRBV7-2 and TRBJ2-3; 8 bases match TRBD1. J lost 3 bases, V lost 6 bases, and 2 bases had no gene match. The CDR3 consists of 13 residues. From germline, CDR1 is SGHTA and CDR2 FQGNSA. CDR3 in amino acids: CASRTGATDTQYF. The CDR3 DNA reads TGTGCCAGCAGGACAGGGGCAACAGATACGCAGTATTTT.

This clonotype was counted only a few times. The V and J genes are TRBV2 and TRBJ1-3; 8 nucleotides agree with TRBD1. After removal of 1 base from V and 15 bases from J, the junction contained 11 bases not matched to a gene. The CDR3 sequence is 14 residues long. CDR1 SNHLY and CDR2 FYNNEI come from the germline V gene. The CDR3 DNA reads TGTGCCAGCAGTGAAGTCAGGGGGCTCACGCAAACATATTTT. The encoded protein is CASSEVRGLTQTYF.

This clonotype was counted many times. The rearrangement joins TRBV7-9 to TRBJ1-3; no clear D. In germline, CDR1 is SEHNR, CDR2 FQNEAQ (reference sequence). Trimming removed 4 bases at V and 0 bases at J, with 7 bases between. The CDR3 length is 14 residues. The CDR3 nucleotides are TGTGCCAGCAGCTGGACGGCCTCTGGAAACACCATATATTTT. It encodes CASSWTASGNTIYF.

This chain connects TRBV24-1 to TRBJ2-2, with D unclear. The CDR3 runs to 13 residues. Germline V gene lookup returns CDR1 KGHDR and CDR2 SFDVKD. V was shortened by 5 bases and J by 5 bases, with 8 bases between the two germline ends. The DNA for the CDR3 is TGTGCCACCAGTGTCGACGGTACCGGGGAGCTGTTTTTT. Translating gives CATSVDGTGELFF.

This chain uses TRBV25-1 with TRBJ2-5; D may be TRBD1 (5 bases). There are 14 residues in the CDR3. V was shortened by 1 base and J by 1 base, with 7 bases between the two germline ends. Germline V lookup: CDR1 MGHDK, CDR2 SYGVNS. The DNA for the CDR3 is TGTGCCAGCAGTGAATCGACAGTCCAAGAGACCCAGTACTTC. This codes for CASSESTVQETQYF.

This clonotype was observed many times. The chain has TRBV2 and TRBJ1-2, with D unclear. Trimming took 3 bases from V and 8 from J, leaving 10 bases between them. The CDR3 is made up of 12 amino acids. Germline CDR1 reads SNHLY; CDR2 reads FYNNEI. CDR3: CASSESREGYTF. The CDR3 bases are TGTGCCAGCAGTGAGAGTAGGGAGGGCTACACCTTC.